The 14 T cell receptor beta chains presented below share a single source sample, sequenced in a study of naive and memory T cell subsets. General study results and limits: Possibly reflecting memory cells re-expressing CD45RA, a few larger clonotypes occurred in naive repertoires, especially CD8.

These receptors lack a known antigen. Two oligonucleotides, mixed equimolar, formed the beta constant-region primer covering TRBC1 and TRBC2. Ligated cDNA was amplified by four rounds of PCR with nested alpha and beta constant-region primers and SP2. TCRdb processed the UMI-ligation and nested PCR reads anew with MiXCR; each CDR3 protein has one entry. The table includes 120,000 to 150,000 distinct CDR3 sequences, roughly 23% detected once. Sequenced input: naive CD4+ T cells from blood. The receptors stem from a human donor in good health.

The chain joins TRBV9 to TRBJ2-6; D may be TRBD1 (6 bases). From germline, CDR1 is SGDLS and CDR2 YYNGEE. Trimming shortened V by 3 bases and J by 0 bases, and 16 bases separated the two germline ends. This CDR3 comprises 18 residues. In DNA, the CDR3 is TGTGCCAGCAGCGCCCCCTCAGGGGCTAGCTCTGGGGCCAACGTCCTGACTTTC. Protein product: CASSAPSGASSGANVLTF.

This clonotype came up a few times. The rearrangement links TRBV12-3 or TRBV12-4 to TRBJ2-7, with a possible D match to TRBD1 (6 bases). The V end lost 5 bases, the J end lost 1 base, and 18 bases lay between the germline ends. The CDR3 has 16 amino acids. Written as DNA, the CDR3 is TGTGCCAGCAGTCCGCGACAGGATGCGATTTCCTACGAGCAGTACTTC. This translates into CASSPRQDAISYEQYF.

This clonotype was observed once. The chain joins TRBV6-1 to TRBJ2-1, with 11 positions matching TRBD2. The germline V gene has CDR1 MNHNS and CDR2 SASEGT. Germline trimming cut 7 bases from V and 1 base from J; bases unmatched to any gene: 6. This CDR3 contains 16 residues. This CDR3 reads CASTRGLAESYNEQFF. The DNA of the CDR3 is TGTGCCAGCACGAGGGGACTAGCGGAGTCCTACAATGAGCAGTTCTTC.

The rearrangement uses TRBV18 and TRBJ2-1; the D gene is possibly TRBD1 (8 bases). CDR1 is KGHSH and CDR2 is LQKENI in the germline V gene. V lost 3 bases to trimming and J lost 5 bases, with 14 bases between them. The CDR3 sequence is 15 residues long. The CDR3 DNA reads TGTGCCAGCTCACCTTGGACAGGGACTAACAATGAGCAGTTCTTC. Protein sequence: CASSPWTGTNNEQFF.

In its sample, this clonotype was seen a few times. The chain uses TRBV3-1 and TRBJ1-2; no firm D call. Germline V lookup: CDR1 LGHDT, CDR2 YNNKEL (reference sequence). V lost 0 bases, J lost 8 bases, and 16 bases lay in between. The CDR3 is made up of 15 amino acids. In DNA, the CDR3 is TGTGCCAGCAGCCAAGATCTAGTCGCCATAATCGGCTACACCTTC. It specifies CASSQDLVAIIGYTF.

This clonotype was found a few times. The chain joins TRBV6-5 to TRBJ2-7, with a possible D match to TRBD1 (5 bases). This CDR3 is 14 amino acids long. Germline V gene sequence: CDR1 MNHEY, CDR2 SVGAGI. Trimming cost V 0 bases and J 4 bases, with 10 bases left between them. The CDR3 bases are TGTGCCAGCAGTTACTCGGCCCAGGGTTACGAGCAGTACTTC. Amino acids: CASSYSAQGYEQYF.

The chain combines TRBV7-2 with TRBJ2-7; 9 bases are shared with TRBD2. The junction had 11 bases not matched to a gene; V was cut back by 5 bases and J by 3 bases. Germline CDR1 is SGHTA and CDR2 is FQGNSA. This CDR3 spans 16 amino acids. CDR3: CASSPYAGTSFYEQYF. The CDR3 DNA is TGTGCCAGCAGCCCCTACGCCGGGACTAGCTTCTACGAGCAGTACTTC.

The chain joins TRBV20-1 to TRBJ2-2, with D possibly being TRBD2 (6 bases). Germline assignment: CDR1 DFQATT and CDR2 SNEGSKA (reference sequence). Trimming shortened V by 0 bases and J by 2 bases, and 10 bases separated the two germline ends. The CDR3 consists of 15 residues. CDR3 bases: TGCAGTGCTAGAGATCTGGGGGGTAACACCGGGGAGCTGTTTTTT. Encoded protein: CSARDLGGNTGELFF.

This clonotype was found many times. V usage is TRBV6-2 or TRBV6-3 and J usage is TRBJ1-1; perhaps TRBD1 as D (5 bases). The CDR3 extends over 16 amino acids. In germline, CDR1 is MNHEY, CDR2 SVGEGT. Trimming took off 7 bases at V and 4 bases at J, with 22 bases between the two ends. The CDR3 nucleotides read TGTGCCAGCACCAAAACGGAGTTAACAGGCCCCACTGAAGCTTTCTTT. This translates into CASTKTELTGPTEAFF.

This clonotype was recorded many times. This chain connects TRBV29-1 to TRBJ2-5; no definite D call. Per germline, CDR1 SQVTM and CDR2 ANQGSEA. V was shortened by 7 bases and J by 1 base, with 13 bases between the two germline ends. This CDR3 region has 13 residues. In nucleotides, the CDR3 is TGCAGCGGTAGTTGGCCAGTCCAAGAGACCCAGTACTTC. Translated, it gives CSGSWPVQETQYF.

This clonotype was detected a few times. The chain employs TRBV6-1 and TRBJ2-7; perhaps TRBD1 as D (6 bases). Trimming removed 0 bases at V and 4 bases at J, with 10 bases between. This CDR3 has 14 amino acids. CDR1 is MNHNS and CDR2 is SASEGT in the germline V gene. DNA for the CDR3: TGTGCCAGCAGTGAAGCGGCCAGGGGATACGAGCAGTACTTC. Protein sequence: CASSEAARGYEQYF.

The genes are TRBV5-1 and TRBJ2-7, with D perhaps matching TRBD1 (5 bases). Germline V gene data show CDR1 as SGHRS and CDR2 as YFSETQ. With 4 bases removed from V and 6 bases from J, the gap between germline ends came to 14 bases. The CDR3 sequence is 13 residues long. Written as DNA, the CDR3 is TGCGCCAGCAGCCTAGGGGTTCCTGGCGAGCAGTACTTC. As protein: CASSLGVPGEQYF.

This clonotype occurred a few times. V usage is TRBV7-2 and J usage is TRBJ2-1; D not resolved. V lost 2 bases, J lost 6 bases, and 17 bases lay in between. This CDR3 contains 16 residues. CDR1 is SGHTA and CDR2 is FQGNSA in the germline V gene. DNA for the CDR3: TGTGCCAGCAGCTTAATTTGGCGGATGGGGTCCAATGAGCAGTTCTTC. This translates into CASSLIWRMGSNEQFF.

This clonotype was counted many times. The V call is TRBV10-2, the J call TRBJ1-3; D remains unclear. Between the trimmed V and J ends, which lost 2 bases and 4 bases, there was a span of 12 bases. Per germline, CDR1 WSHSY and CDR2 SAAADI. The CDR3 spans 15 residues. DNA of the CDR3: TGCGCCAGCAGTGAGATCCGTGGGAAAGGAAACACCATATATTTT. Translated: CASSEIRGKGNTIYF.